A single sample is the source of the 30 T cell receptor beta chains below, sequenced in a study of T cell repertoires in cytomegalovirus infection. MiXCR was run by TCRdb on the reads, yielding one entry per CDR3 protein. Found here are roughly 350,000 distinct CDR3 sequences, about 35% of them singletons; the top ten hold roughly 12%. These TCRs are of unknown antigen specificity. The sample in question was cultured PBMCs, obtained from culture after CMV antigen stimulation. The receptors were gathered from a human donor in good health (CMV status not recorded). Some clones in this sample may be carry-over from other donors' samples.

In its sample, this clonotype was seen a few times. This chain connects TRBV6-1 to TRBJ2-5; 9 positions agree with TRBD1. Germline CDR1 and CDR2: MNHNS and SASEGT. Germline trimming cut 6 bases from V and 0 bases from J; bases unmatched to any gene: 2. This CDR3 is 14 amino acids long. CDR3 in DNA: TGTGCCAGCAGAGGACAGGGGAACCAAGAGACCCAGTACTTC. Encoded protein: CASRGQGNQETQYF.

The V and J genes are TRBV7-2 and TRBJ2-7; the match to TRBD1 covers 9 bases. The germline gives CDR1 SGHTA, CDR2 FQGNSA. The CDR3 is 15 residues long. V trimming: 5 bases; J trimming: 5 bases; junction bases outside the gene matches: 10. This CDR3 is CASSGGQGPTHEQYF. The CDR3 region has the DNA TGTGCCAGCAGCGGGGGACAGGGACCAACTCACGAGCAGTACTTC.

In its sample, this clonotype was seen many times. V gene TRBV4-1 combines with J gene TRBJ1-2; no clear D gene. Germline CDR1 MGHRA, CDR2 YSYEKL. Trimming stripped 2 bases from V and 1 base from J, with 8 bases between. This CDR3 contains 14 residues. This chain's CDR3 is CASSQPAFNYGYTF. The CDR3 coding sequence is TGCGCCAGCAGCCAACCAGCCTTTAACTATGGCTACACCTTC.

This clonotype was counted between two and nine times. The chain employs TRBV6-1 and TRBJ1-1; 8 bases line up with TRBD1. The trim removed 5 bases at V and 1 base at J, leaving 24 bases unmatched. This CDR3 has 21 residues. Looked up from germline, CDR1 is MNHNS and CDR2 is SASEGT. CDR3 loop: CASSTGWAPGVTGTGNTEAFF. Written as DNA, the CDR3 is TGTGCCAGCAGTACGGGATGGGCGCCAGGGGTTACCGGGACAGGGAACACTGAAGCTTTCTTT.

This clonotype was picked up a small number of times. Mismatch with germline at one junction end may stem from a read error. The chain recombines TRBV5-3 with TRBJ2-1; a weak D match, TRBD2 (6 bases). TRBV5-3 is noted as an ORF with a role that remains uncertain. The CDR3 covers 14 residues. The CDR3 loop reads CASSLGTQYNEQFF. As DNA, the CDR3 is TGTGCCAGCAGCTTAGGGACTCAATACAATGAGCAGTTCTTC.

This chain joins TRBV7-9 and TRBJ2-2; 7 nucleotides agree with TRBD2. Losses at the gene ends were 1 base for V and 5 bases for J; bases not matched to a gene: 10. Germline CDR1 reads SEHNR; CDR2 reads FQNEAQ (reference sequence). The length of the CDR3 is 17 residues. The CDR3 DNA follows: TGTGCCAGCAGCTTAGGTCTTGGCGGGAGCTGGACCGGGGAGCTGTTTTTT. Translation: CASSLGLGGSWTGELFF.

CDR3 nucleotides: TGTGCCAGCAGCTTAGATTGGGGTCTTTACAATGAGCAGTTCTTC. Its protein product is CASSLDWGLYNEQFF. This rearrangement joins TRBV7-2 to TRBJ2-1; D is unresolved. The V end was cut by 1 base, the J end by 4 bases, with 11 bases between. This CDR3 is 15 amino acids long. In germline, CDR1 is SGHTA, CDR2 FQGNSA. The full variable domain, with the rest looked up from reference TRBV7-2 and TRBJ2-1, is GAGVSQSPSNKVTEKGKDVELRCDPISGHTALYWYRQSLGQGLEFLIYFQGNSAPDKSGLPSDRFSAERTGGSVSTLTIQRTQQEDSAVYLCASSLDWGLYNEQFFGPGTRLTVL.

Only a few counts were recorded for this clonotype. The chain employs TRBV12-3 or TRBV12-4 and TRBJ2-2; no reliable D call. The length of the CDR3 is 14 residues. Trimming pared 3 bases from V and 4 bases from J, leaving 9 bases between. CDR3 sequence reads: CASSFGRITGELFF. The CDR3 region has the DNA TGTGCCAGCAGTTTCGGACGGATCACCGGGGAGCTGTTTTTT.

This rearrangement joins TRBV19 to TRBJ2-3; the D gene is possibly TRBD2 (7 bases). The CDR3 consists of 16 residues. V lost 0 bases to trimming and J lost 2 bases, with 12 bases between them. Germline CDR1 reads LNHDA; CDR2 reads SQIVND (reference sequence). The CDR3 is CASSIDLGGPTDTQYF. The CDR3 DNA is TGTGCCAGTAGTATAGATCTCGGGGGGCCCACAGATACGCAGTATTTT. Full variable domain (missing parts from reference TRBV19 and TRBJ2-3): DGGITQSPKYLFRKEGQNVTLSCEQNLNHDAMYWYRQDPGQGLRLIYYSQIVNDFQKGDIAEGYSVSREKKESFPLTVTSAQKNPTAFYLCASSIDLGGPTDTQYFGPGTRLTVL.

V is TRBV6-5 and J is TRBJ1-3; unclear D gene. Trimming took off 6 bases at V and 0 bases at J, with 12 bases between the two ends. This CDR3 region has 15 residues. Germline V lookup: CDR1 MNHEY, CDR2 SVGAGI. CDR3 sequence reads: CASRTRRYSGNTIYF. CDR3 in DNA: TGTGCCAGCAGAACCAGACGGTACTCTGGAAACACCATATATTTT.

The CDR3 nucleotides read TGTGCCAGCAGTGAGGGGGCAACCTACGAGCAGTACTTC. Its translation: CASSEGATYEQYF. The chain employs TRBV2 and TRBJ2-7; possible D gene TRBD1, 6 bases. Trimming cost V 3 bases and J 2 bases, with 8 bases left between them. The germline V gene encodes CDR1 SNHLY and CDR2 FYNNEI. The CDR3 runs 13 residues.

Only a few counts were recorded for this clonotype. This chain uses TRBV3-1 with TRBJ1-1; D uncertain. This CDR3 spans 15 amino acids. The V end was cut by 0 bases, the J end by 3 bases, with 11 bases between. CDR1 is LGHDT, CDR2 YNNKEL, per germline (reference sequence). CDR3 coding DNA: TGTGCCAGCAGCCAAGATCAGTATACCTACACTGAAGCTTTCTTT. This gives the protein CASSQDQYTYTEAFF.

The genes are TRBV24-1 and TRBJ1-5; D gene unclear. V lost 4 bases, J lost 0 bases, and 9 bases lay in between. CDR1 and CDR2 (germline): KGHDR, SFDVKD. This CDR3 has 15 residues. The CDR3 spells CATSESQFSNQPQHF. CDR3 coding DNA: TGTGCCACCAGTGAGTCACAGTTTAGCAATCAGCCCCAGCATTTT.

The chain uses TRBV7-3 and TRBJ2-3; 8 bases are shared with TRBD1. The CDR3 sequence is 17 residues long. V dropped 0 bases and J dropped 2; count of bases not matched to a gene: 7. Germline V gives CDR1 SGHTA, CDR2 FQGTGA. The CDR3 sequence: CASSLTGTGTNTDTQYF. The CDR3 nucleotides read TGTGCCAGCAGCTTAACGGGGACAGGAACCAACACAGATACGCAGTATTTT. Drawing the rest from reference TRBV7-3 and TRBJ2-3, the complete variable domain is GAGVSQTPSNKVTEKGKYVELRCDPISGHTALYWYRQSLGQGPEFLIYFQGTGAADDSGLPNDRFFAVRPEGSVSTLKIQRTERGDSAVYLCASSLTGTGTNTDTQYFGPGTRLTVL.

The CDR3 DNA reads TGTGCCAGTAGTATAGAGGGCGGGGGGTACAATGAGCAGTTCTTC. Residues: CASSIEGGGYNEQFF. The V gene is TRBV19, the J gene TRBJ2-1; 8 positions match TRBD2. J lost 4 bases, V lost 0 bases, and 2 bases had no gene match. Germline V gene data show CDR1 as LNHDA and CDR2 as SQIVND (reference sequence). The CDR3 consists of 15 residues.

This clonotype was picked up a small number of times. This chain connects TRBV7-2 to TRBJ2-6; no clear D gene. V gave up 6 bases and J gave up 2 bases, with 11 bases separating them. The CDR3 has 15 residues. CDR1 SGHTA and CDR2 FQGNSA come from the germline V gene. CDR3 protein: CASRPSGAGANVLTF. The CDR3, as DNA: TGTGCCAGCAGGCCAAGTGGAGCTGGGGCCAACGTCCTGACTTTC.

The rearrangement links TRBV12-3 or TRBV12-4 to TRBJ2-7; TRBD2 matches at 9 bases. Losses at the gene ends were 3 bases for V and 3 bases for J; bases not matched to a gene: 6. The CDR3 loop spans 15 amino acids. The CDR3 DNA reads TGTGCCAGCAGTTTTCGGGCTAGCGGGGACTACGAGCAGTACTTC. This encodes CASSFRASGDYEQYF.

This clonotype has only a few counts. The chain links TRBV24-1 to TRBJ2-5; D gene uncertain. There are 15 residues in the CDR3. CDR1 is KGHDR and CDR2 is SFDVKD in the germline V gene. V lost 6 bases, J lost 2 bases, and 15 bases lay in between. Written as DNA, the CDR3 is TGTGCCACCAGTACATCGTATCGGCAGCAAGAGACCCAGTACTTC. Its protein product is CATSTSYRQQETQYF.

The chain employs TRBV29-1 and TRBJ2-7; D is ambiguous. The CDR3 runs 13 residues. CDR1 and CDR2 (germline): SQVTM, ANQGSEA. V gave up 2 bases and J gave up 3 bases, with 11 bases separating them. The CDR3 region has the DNA TGCAGCGTTGAATGCTTATCCTACTACGAGCAGTACGTC. Its protein product is CSVECLSYYEQYV.

The V gene is TRBV18, the J gene TRBJ2-5; D possibly corresponds to TRBD2 (6 bases). CDR1 and CDR2 (germline): KGHSH, LQKENI. The CDR3 loop spans 15 amino acids. The ends were cut back, 3 bases at V and 0 bases at J, with 11 bases in the middle. The CDR3 DNA is TGTGCCAGCTCACCCCGACTAGGGAACCAAGAGACCCAGTACTTC. Its protein is CASSPRLGNQETQYF.

The chain combines TRBV29-1 with TRBJ2-1; D tentatively fits TRBD1 or TRBD2 (5 bases each). The CDR3 covers 14 residues. Deletions cut 7 bases from V and 0 bases from J, with 13 bases between. Germline loops: CDR1 SQVTM, CDR2 ANQGSEA. This CDR3 is CSAWDRYSYNEQFF. In DNA, the CDR3 is TGCAGCGCATGGGACCGCTACTCCTACAATGAGCAGTTCTTC.

This clonotype was counted a few times. The rearrangement links TRBV4-3 to TRBJ2-7; D is possibly TRBD1 (5 bases). This CDR3 comprises 15 residues. The V end was cut by 0 bases, the J end by 0 bases, with 9 bases between. CDR1 and CDR2 (germline): LGHNA, YSLEER. CDR3 protein: CASSQEGVSSYEQYF. The CDR3 coding sequence is TGCGCCAGCAGCCAAGAAGGGGTTAGCTCCTACGAGCAGTACTTC.

The chain couples TRBV15 to TRBJ1-2, with 8 bases identical to TRBD1. V lost 0 bases and J lost 8; bases outside the gene matches: 20. The CDR3 sequence is 19 residues long. CDR1 LNHNV and CDR2 YYDKDF come from the germline V gene (reference sequence). The CDR3 DNA sequence: TGTGCCACCAGCAGAGATACGAGGGCAGGGGGCGGTGGCGGAGTCGGCTACACCTTC. Translating gives CATSRDTRAGGGGGVGYTF.

This sequence joins TRBV3-1 and TRBJ2-7; D uncertain. Germline CDR1 reads LGHDT; CDR2 reads YNNKEL (reference sequence). This CDR3 spans 15 amino acids. With 2 bases removed from V and 3 bases from J, the gap between germline ends came to 14 bases. CDR3 residues: CASSQTWAASYEQYF. CDR3 DNA: TGTGCCAGCAGCCAAACCTGGGCAGCAAGCTACGAGCAGTACTTC.

The rearrangement joins TRBV11-3 to TRBJ2-3; D is unresolved. This CDR3 comprises 14 residues. CDR1 and CDR2 from the germline V gene are SGHNT and YENEEA. With 5 bases removed from V and 3 bases from J, the gap between germline ends came to 12 bases. The CDR3 loop reads CASSPPRLTDTQYF. CDR3 sequence (DNA): TGTGCCAGCAGCCCTCCCAGACTGACAGATACGCAGTATTTT.

The chain links TRBV12-3 or TRBV12-4 to TRBJ2-7; D might be TRBD2 (5 bases). This CDR3 is built from 15 residues. V gave up 1 base and J gave up 2 bases, with 12 bases separating them. CDR3 DNA: TGTGCCAGCAGTTTAGTTCCCAGCGGTGCCTACGAGCAGTACTTC. Its translation: CASSLVPSGAYEQYF.

The chain has TRBV7-2 and TRBJ2-6, with D hard to call. The CDR3 is 16 residues long. Germline V gene lookup returns CDR1 SGHTA and CDR2 FQGNSA. Trimming removed 1 base from V and 2 bases from J, with 9 bases in between. The CDR3 DNA sequence: TGTGCCAGCAGCTTAGTAGTAGGGACTGGGGCCAACGTCCTGACTTTC. Its protein product is CASSLVVGTGANVLTF.

At least ten counts were recorded for this clonotype. An end of the junction does not agree with germline; a read error may underlie this. The chain joins TRBV7-7 to TRBJ2-3; 8 bases line up with TRBD2. This CDR3 has 15 residues. The germline CDR1 and CDR2 sequences are SSHAT and FNYEAQ (reference sequence). CDR3: CASSAGLGGTDTQYF. The CDR3 DNA follows: TGTGCTAGCAGCGCGGGACTAGGGGGCACAGATACGCAGTATTTT.

The genes are TRBV20-1 and TRBJ1-1; D remains ambiguous. The CDR3 runs 18 residues. V was pared by 4 bases and J by 3 bases, with 27 bases between. Looked up from germline, CDR1 is DFQATT and CDR2 is SNEGSKA (reference sequence). CDR3 loop: CSANPVLSRRATDTEAFF. Here the CDR3 DNA reads TGCAGTGCTAACCCCGTTCTTTCTCGACGGGCCACGGACACTGAAGCTTTCTTT.

The rearrangement uses TRBV5-1 and TRBJ2-1; 8 nucleotides agree with TRBD2. Trimming at V came to 1 base and at J to 8 bases, leaving 17 bases not matched to a gene. Germline values: CDR1 SGHRS, CDR2 YFSETQ. This CDR3 region has 18 residues. For the CDR3, the DNA is TGCGCCAGCAGCTTGAGTTTGGCGGGACTAGACCTTTTCTATGAGCAGTTCTTC. This gives the protein CASSLSLAGLDLFYEQFF. Complete variable domain (other parts from reference TRBV5-1 and TRBJ2-1): KAGVTQTPRYLIKTRGQQVTLSCSPISGHRSVSWYQQTPGQGLQFLFEYFSETQRNKGNFPGRFSGRQFSNSRSEMNVSTLELGDSALYLCASSLSLAGLDLFYEQFFGPGTRLTVL.